Listed below are T cell receptor beta chains from one sample, sequenced in a study of cytomegalovirus exposure and HLA in healthy donors. Some clones are missing from TCRdb's copy, which holds only in-frame ones; the method was immunoSEQ multiplex PCR. The table lists roughly 120,000 clones. The sequencing input was PBMCs. The source is a man aged 18-30 years in good health and CMV-seronegative. Each CDR3 is given with its conserved first and last residue. Each record gives: V gene, CDR3 protein.

>TRBV4-1
CASSQEGTTRSYNEQFF
>TRBV19
CASSMGQGYEQYF
>TRBV18
CASSPGGGGQGSNQPQHF
>TRBV9
CASSQGFWPQHF
>TRBV29-1
CSVEDRGGSGYGYTF
>TRBV9
CASSGFIPGLSLSGGNTIYF
>TRBV15
CATSTDRGGSPLHF
>TRBV5-5
CASSLAWQGVTGELFF
>TRBV4-1
CASSHGDSLYGYTF
>TRBV5-6
CASSYSGRIQYF
>TRBV12-5
CASGPGTSYGYTF
>TRBV5-1
CASSPLTGGAYGYTF
>TRBV6-4
CASSPAASRYGYTF
>TRBV15
CATSKGRTVIYEQYF
>TRBV6-1
CASSEWASIETQYF
>TRBV11-3
CASSFISGELFF
>TRBV2
CASAWTGAGYTF
>TRBV4-1
CASSPMMTDFFKNIQYF
>TRBV7-9
CASSRTSIREQYF
>TRBV7-2
CASSPTGTRNTIYF
>TRBV5-1
CASRGTGGGYEQYF
>TRBV12-5
CASPIRDREVWDTGELFF
>TRBV2
CASSPSGRKETQYF
>TRBV6-1
CASSPDFYGYTF